One T cell receptor beta chain is described in this entry. V dropped 4 bases and J dropped 4; count of bases not matched to a gene: 7. Germline lookup yields CDR1 SGDLS and CDR2 YYNGEE. The CDR3 extends over 14 amino acids. The investigators reverse transcribed all of the isolated RNA, so they sequenced expressed TCRB transcripts. The repertoire was sequenced with immunoSEQ multiplex PCR; TCRdb's copy has only in-frame clones and lacks some. The data hold around 320,000 clones, with 14% observed a single time. The data were obtained in a study of beta chain features in type 1 diabetes. This sequence originates from a man aged 25 to 40 in good health. Sample: central memory CD4+ T cells from blood. The genes are TRBV9 and TRBJ1-1, with TRBD1 matching 7 bases. The CDR3 loop is CASSKTTGTTEAFF. As DNA, the CDR3 is TGTGCCAGCAGCAAAACGACAGGGACCACTGAAGCTTTCTTT.